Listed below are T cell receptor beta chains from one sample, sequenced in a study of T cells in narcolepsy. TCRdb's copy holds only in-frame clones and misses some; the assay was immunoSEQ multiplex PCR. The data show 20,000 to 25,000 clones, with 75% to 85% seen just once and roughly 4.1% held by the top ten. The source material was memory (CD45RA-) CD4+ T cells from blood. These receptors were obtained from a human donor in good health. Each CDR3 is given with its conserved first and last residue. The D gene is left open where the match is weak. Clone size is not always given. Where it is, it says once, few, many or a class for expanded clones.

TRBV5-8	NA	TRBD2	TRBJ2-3	CASSLGLAPADTQYF	TGTGCCAGCAGCCTGGGACTAGCCCCTGCAGATACGCAGTATTTT
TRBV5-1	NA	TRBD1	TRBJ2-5	CASSLGQGAETQYF	TGCGCCAGCAGCTTGGGACAGGGGGCAGAGACCCAGTACTTC
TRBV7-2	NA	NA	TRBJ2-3	CASSGGPDTQYF	TGTGCCAGCAGCGGCGGACCAGATACGCAGTATTTT
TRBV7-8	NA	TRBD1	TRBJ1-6	CASSPRQGVQSPLHF	TGTGCCAGCAGCCCCCGCCAGGGGGTGCAGTCACCCCTCCACTTT
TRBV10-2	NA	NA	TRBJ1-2	CASSEYTGYGYTF	TGCGCCAGCAGTGAGTACACAGGGTATGGCTACACCTTC
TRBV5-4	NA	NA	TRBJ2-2	CASSLGGLLNTGELFF	TGTGCCAGCAGCTTGGGGGGCCTACTGAACACCGGGGAGCTGTTTTTT
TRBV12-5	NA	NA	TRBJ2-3	CAMEGSTDTQYF	TGTGCTATGGAGGGGAGCACAGATACGCAGTATTTT
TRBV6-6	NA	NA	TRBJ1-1	CASRSQGKNTEAFF	TGTGCCAGCAGGTCACAGGGCAAGAACACTGAAGCTTTCTTT
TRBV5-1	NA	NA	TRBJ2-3	CASSLGTVVTDTQYF	TGCGCCAGCAGCTTGGGAACAGTAGTCACAGATACGCAGTATTTT
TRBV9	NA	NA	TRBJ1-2	CASSSADRYGYTF	TGTGCCAGCAGTTCAGCCGACAGATATGGCTACACCTTC
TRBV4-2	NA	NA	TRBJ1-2	CASSSEGGYGYTF	TGTGCCAGCAGCTCTGAGGGAGGCTATGGCTACACCTTC
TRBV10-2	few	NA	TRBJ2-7	CASSAEIYEQYF	TGCGCCAGCAGTGCAGAAATCTACGAGCAGTACTTC
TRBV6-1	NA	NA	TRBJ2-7	CASSDLERVKYEQYF	TGTGCCAGCAGTGACCTGGAGAGGGTCAAGTACGAGCAGTACTTC
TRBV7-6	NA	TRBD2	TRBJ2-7	CASSLSAGGYEQYF	TGTGCCAGCAGCTTATCTGCGGGGGGGTACGAGCAGTACTTC
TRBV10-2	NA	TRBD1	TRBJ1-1	CASSLTGGTEAFF	TGCGCCAGCAGCCTTACAGGGGGCACTGAAGCTTTCTTT
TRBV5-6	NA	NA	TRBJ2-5	CASSLKSIRQLEETQYF	TGTGCCAGCAGCTTGAAGTCCATCCGACAGTTAGAAGAGACCCAGTACTTC
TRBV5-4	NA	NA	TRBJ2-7	CASSSGPWGEQYF	TGTGCCAGCAGCTCGGGGCCCTGGGGAGAGCAGTACTTC
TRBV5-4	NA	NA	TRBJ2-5	CASSFQDSETQYF	TGTGCCAGCAGCTTTCAGGATAGCGAGACCCAGTACTTC
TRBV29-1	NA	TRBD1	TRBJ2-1	CSGRQGAGEQFF	TGCAGCGGTCGACAGGGGGCGGGTGAGCAGTTCTTC
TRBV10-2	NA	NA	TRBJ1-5	CASSAGNQPQHF	TGCGCCAGCAGTGCGGGCAATCAGCCCCAGCATTTT
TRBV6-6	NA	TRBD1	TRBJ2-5	CASSLLSGTGKETQYF	TGTGCCAGCAGTTTGCTGTCCGGGACAGGGAAGGAGACCCAGTACTTC
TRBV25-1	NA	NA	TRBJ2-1	CASSERTYNEQFF	TGTGCCAGCAGTGAACGAACTTACAATGAGCAGTTCTTC
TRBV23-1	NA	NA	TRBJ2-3	CASSPQGWGDTQYF	TGCGCCAGCAGCCCCCAGGGGTGGGGAGATACGCAGTATTTT
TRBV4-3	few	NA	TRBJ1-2	CASSQIWDTSGDYGYTF	TGCGCCAGCAGCCAAATATGGGACACCTCTGGGGACTATGGCTACACCTTC
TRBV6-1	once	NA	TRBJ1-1	CASSESMNTEAFF	TGTGCCAGCAGTGAATCTATGAACACTGAAGCTTTCTTT
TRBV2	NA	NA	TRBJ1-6	CASSERGLSPLHF	TGTGCCAGCAGTGAACGGGGGCTCTCACCCCTCCACTTT
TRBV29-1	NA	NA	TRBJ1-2	CSVEERPGGYGYTF	TGCAGCGTTGAAGAGCGCCCGGGAGGTTATGGCTACACCTTC
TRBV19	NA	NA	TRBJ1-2	CASTYSGDGYTF	TGTGCCAGTACCTACAGCGGGGATGGCTACACCTTC
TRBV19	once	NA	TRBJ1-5	CASTRMAGHQPQHF	TGTGCCAGTACCAGAATGGCTGGGCATCAGCCCCAGCATTTT
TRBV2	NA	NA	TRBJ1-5	CASTVRGGSSGSNQPQHF	TGTGCCAGCACTGTTCGAGGAGGGAGTTCGGGTAGCAATCAGCCCCAGCATTTT
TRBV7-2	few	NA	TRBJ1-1	CASSGSGEAFF	TGTGCCAGCAGCGGGAGCGGGGAAGCTTTCTTT
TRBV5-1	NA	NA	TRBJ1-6	CASSLKQDNSPLHF	TGCGCCAGCAGCTTGAAACAGGATAATTCACCCCTCCACTTT
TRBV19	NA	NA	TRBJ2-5	CASSIGGGQIQETQYF	TGTGCCAGTAGTATAGGGGGGGGACAAATCCAAGAGACCCAGTACTTC
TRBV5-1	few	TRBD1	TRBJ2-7	CASSSGTGDYEQYF	TGCGCCAGCAGCTCCGGGACAGGGGATTACGAGCAGTACTTC
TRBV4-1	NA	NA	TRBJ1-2	CASSIGETQNYGYTF	TGCGCCAGCAGCATAGGGGAGACCCAAAACTATGGCTACACCTTC
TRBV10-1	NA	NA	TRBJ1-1	CASSGREGFAEAFF	TGCGCCAGCAGTGGTAGGGAAGGATTCGCTGAAGCTTTCTTT
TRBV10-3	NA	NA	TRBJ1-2	CAISPSSWTENGYTF	TGTGCCATCAGCCCATCATCCTGGACAGAGAATGGCTACACCTTC
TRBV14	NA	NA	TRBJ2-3	CASSQVPATRADTQYF	TGTGCCAGCAGCCAAGTGCCCGCCACCAGGGCAGATACGCAGTATTTT
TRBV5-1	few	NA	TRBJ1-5	CASSLYGEGNQPQHF	TGCGCCAGCAGCTTGTACGGTGAGGGCAATCAGCCCCAGCATTTT
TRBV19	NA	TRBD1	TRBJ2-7	CASSRGGASYEQYF	TGTGCCAGTAGTCGAGGGGGCGCATCCTACGAGCAGTACTTC